This record looks at one T cell receptor beta chain sequence and its context. These data originate in a study of shared clonotypes between healthy human individuals. Assay used: immunoSEQ multiplex PCR; TCRdb lists only in-frame clones, some missing. The sample lists about half a million clones, 79% occurring once. The germline V and J ends were trimmed by 3 bases and 3 bases, with 18 bases remaining between them. Per germline, CDR1 LNHDA and CDR2 SQIVND (reference sequence). The CDR3 runs 17 residues. The chain links TRBV19 to TRBJ1-5, with D tentatively TRBD1 (6 bases). What was sequenced was PBMCs. The clonotype comes from a middle-aged woman in good health. Some clones in this sample may be carry-over from other donors' samples. Here the CDR3 reads CASSIGVDQGYNQPQHF. In DNA, the CDR3 is TGTGCCAGTAGTATCGGGGTGGATCAGGGGTACAATCAGCCCCAGCATTTT.